This TCR beta chain was recovered during a study of blood T cell repertoires in COVID-19. On the study more broadly: Nucleic acid was either cDNA or gDNA, and it came from T cells, B-cell-depleted T cells, or PBMCs.

As processed by the authors: Estimates of nucleated cell counts were drawn from the amplification of reference gene primers. The assay was immunoSEQ multiplex PCR, and TCRdb's table has in-frame clones only and misses some. The D gene and trimming were derived from the DNA, and the V and J assignments and clone size from that table. The table includes tens of thousands of clones, less than 95% detected once. The germline gives CDR1 SGHVS, CDR2 FNYEAQ. The V gene end was trimmed by 4 bases and the J gene end by 0 bases; junction bases not matched to a gene: 2. The CDR3 sequence is 15 residues long. It was during active infection that Seattle patients were enrolled and then longitudinally followed.

Sequenced sample: peripheral blood. The sequence came from a man aged 50 or older with COVID-19, enrolled during active disease. J is TRBJ2-2 and V is TRBV7-6; 7 positions match TRBD2. The CDR3: CASSSSGTNTGELFF. CDR3 coding DNA: TGTGCCAGCAGCTCAAGCGGGACGAACACCGGGGAGCTGTTTTTT.